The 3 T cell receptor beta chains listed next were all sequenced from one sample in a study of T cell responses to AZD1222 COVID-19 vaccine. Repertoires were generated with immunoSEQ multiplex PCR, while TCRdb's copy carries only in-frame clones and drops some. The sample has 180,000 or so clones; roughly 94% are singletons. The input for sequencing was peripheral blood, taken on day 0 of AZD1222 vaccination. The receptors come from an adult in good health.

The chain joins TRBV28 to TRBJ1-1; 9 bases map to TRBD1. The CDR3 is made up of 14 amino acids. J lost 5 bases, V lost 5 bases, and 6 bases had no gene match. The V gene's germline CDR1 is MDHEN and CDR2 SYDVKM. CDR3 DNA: TGTGCCAGCAGTCGGGACAGGGAGGGAACTGAAGCTTTCTTT. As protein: CASSRDREGTEAFF.

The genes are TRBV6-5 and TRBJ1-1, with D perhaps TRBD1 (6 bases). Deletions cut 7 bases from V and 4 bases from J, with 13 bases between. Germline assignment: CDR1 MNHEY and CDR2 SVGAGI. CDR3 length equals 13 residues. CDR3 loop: CASILTGPTEAFF. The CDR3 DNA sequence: TGTGCCAGCATTCTTACAGGGCCCACTGAAGCTTTCTTT.

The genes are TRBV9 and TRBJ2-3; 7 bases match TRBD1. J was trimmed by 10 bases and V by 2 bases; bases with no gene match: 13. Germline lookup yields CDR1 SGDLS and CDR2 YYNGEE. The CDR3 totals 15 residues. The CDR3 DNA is TGTGCCAGCAGCGTGAGGGACAGTCTAAGGTCCGCGCAGTATTTT. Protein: CASSVRDSLRSAQYF.